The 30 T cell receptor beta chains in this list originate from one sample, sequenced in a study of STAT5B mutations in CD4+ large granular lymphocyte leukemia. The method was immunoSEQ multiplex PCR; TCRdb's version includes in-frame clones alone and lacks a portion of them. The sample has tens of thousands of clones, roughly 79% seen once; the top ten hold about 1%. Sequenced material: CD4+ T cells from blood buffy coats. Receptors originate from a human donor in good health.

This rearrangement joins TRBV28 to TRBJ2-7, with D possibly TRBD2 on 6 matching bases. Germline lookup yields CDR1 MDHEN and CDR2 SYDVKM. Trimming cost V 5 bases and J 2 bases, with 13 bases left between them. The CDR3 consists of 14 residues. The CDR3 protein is CASSPGTYTYEQYF. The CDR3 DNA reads TGTGCCAGCAGTCCTGGGACTTATACCTACGAGCAGTACTTC.

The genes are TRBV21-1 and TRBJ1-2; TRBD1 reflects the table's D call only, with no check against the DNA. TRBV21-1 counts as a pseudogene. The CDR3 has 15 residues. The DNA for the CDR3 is TGTGCCAGCAGCAAAAGATCACAGGATAACTATGGCTACACCTTC. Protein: CASSKRSQDNYGYTF.

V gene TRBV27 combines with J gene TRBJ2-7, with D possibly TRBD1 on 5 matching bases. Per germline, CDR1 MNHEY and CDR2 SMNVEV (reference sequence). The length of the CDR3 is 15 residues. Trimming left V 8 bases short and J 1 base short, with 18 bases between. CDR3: CASGNFGAGSYEQYF. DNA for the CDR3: TGTGCCAGCGGTAATTTCGGCGCAGGGTCCTACGAGCAGTACTTC.

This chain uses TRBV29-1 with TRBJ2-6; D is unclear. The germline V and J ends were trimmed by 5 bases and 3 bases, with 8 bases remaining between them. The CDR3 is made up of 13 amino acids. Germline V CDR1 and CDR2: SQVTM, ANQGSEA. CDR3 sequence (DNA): TGCAGCGTTTCATTTAGTGGGGCCAACGTCCTGACTTTC. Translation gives CSVSFSGANVLTF.

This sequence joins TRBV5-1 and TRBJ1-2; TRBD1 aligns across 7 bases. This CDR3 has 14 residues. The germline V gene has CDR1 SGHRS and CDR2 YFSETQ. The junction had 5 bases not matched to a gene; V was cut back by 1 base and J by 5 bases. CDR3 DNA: TGCGCCAGCAGCTTGAAGGAGGGGGCTTATGGCTACACCTTC. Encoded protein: CASSLKEGAYGYTF.

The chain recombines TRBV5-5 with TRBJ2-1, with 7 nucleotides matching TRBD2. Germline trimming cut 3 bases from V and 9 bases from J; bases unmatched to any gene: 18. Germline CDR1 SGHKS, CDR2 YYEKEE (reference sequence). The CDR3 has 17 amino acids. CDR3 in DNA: TGTGCCAGCAGCTCCTGGCGAGGCGGGAGAGGCGGATTTGAGCAGTTCTTC. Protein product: CASSSWRGGRGGFEQFF.

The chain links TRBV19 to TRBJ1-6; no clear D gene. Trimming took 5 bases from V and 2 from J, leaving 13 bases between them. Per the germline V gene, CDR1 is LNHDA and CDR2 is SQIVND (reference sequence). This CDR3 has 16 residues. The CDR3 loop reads CASSDLIGAYNSPLHF. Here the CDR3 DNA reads TGTGCCAGTAGTGATCTCATAGGCGCCTATAATTCACCCCTCCACTTT.

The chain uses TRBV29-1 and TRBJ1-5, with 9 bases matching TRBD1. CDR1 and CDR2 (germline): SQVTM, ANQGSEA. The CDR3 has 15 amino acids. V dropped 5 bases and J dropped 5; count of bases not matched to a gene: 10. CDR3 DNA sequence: TGCAGCGTTATAATACAGGGGGCTTCGGATCAGCCCCAGCATTTT. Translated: CSVIIQGASDQPQHF.

The CDR3 here is CASSGLGYGYTF. Here the CDR3 DNA reads TGTGCCAGCAGTGGGCTGGGCTATGGCTACACCTTC. The rearrangement joins TRBV7-2 to TRBJ1-2, with unresolved D. V lost 6 bases and J 4 bases, leaving 9 bases between the germline ends. This CDR3 is 12 amino acids long. CDR1 and CDR2 from the germline V gene are SGHTA and FQGNSA.

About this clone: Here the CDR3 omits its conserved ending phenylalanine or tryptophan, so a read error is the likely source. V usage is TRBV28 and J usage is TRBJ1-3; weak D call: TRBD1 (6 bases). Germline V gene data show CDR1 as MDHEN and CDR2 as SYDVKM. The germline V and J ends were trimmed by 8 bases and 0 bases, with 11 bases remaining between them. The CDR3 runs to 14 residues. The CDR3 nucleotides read TGTGCCAGCGTACAGGGACTCTCTGGAAACACCATATATTCT. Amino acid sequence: CASVQGLSGNTIYS.

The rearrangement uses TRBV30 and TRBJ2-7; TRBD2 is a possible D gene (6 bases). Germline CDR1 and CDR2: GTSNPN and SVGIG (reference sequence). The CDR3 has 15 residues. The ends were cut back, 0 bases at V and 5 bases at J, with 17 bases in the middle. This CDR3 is CAWSVGIGGSDEQYV. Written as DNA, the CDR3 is TGTGCCTGGAGTGTAGGGATTGGAGGGTCCGACGAGCAGTACGTC.

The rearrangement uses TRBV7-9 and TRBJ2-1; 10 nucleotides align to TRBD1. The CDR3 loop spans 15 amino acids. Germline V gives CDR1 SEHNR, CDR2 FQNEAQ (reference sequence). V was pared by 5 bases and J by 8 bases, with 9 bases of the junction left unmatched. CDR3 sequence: CASSHPRTGGDEQFF. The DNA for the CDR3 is TGTGCCAGCAGCCACCCCCGGACAGGGGGGGATGAGCAGTTCTTC.

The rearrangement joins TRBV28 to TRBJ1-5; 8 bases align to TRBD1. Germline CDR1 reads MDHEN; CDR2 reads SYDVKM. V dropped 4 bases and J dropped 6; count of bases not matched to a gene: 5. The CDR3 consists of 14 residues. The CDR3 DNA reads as TGTGCCAGCAGTTACGACAGGGGCGGTCAGCCCCAGCATTTT. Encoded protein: CASSYDRGGQPQHF.

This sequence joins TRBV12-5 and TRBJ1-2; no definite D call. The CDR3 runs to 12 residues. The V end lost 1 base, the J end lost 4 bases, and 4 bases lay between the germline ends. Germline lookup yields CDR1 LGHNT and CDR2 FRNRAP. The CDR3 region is CASGLGGYGYTF. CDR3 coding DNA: TGTGCTAGTGGTTTGGGGGGCTATGGCTACACCTTC.

The CDR3 loop is CASSVGERTSYNEQFF. The DNA for the CDR3 is TGTGCCAGCAGTGTAGGAGAGCGAACCTCCTACAATGAGCAGTTCTTC. This chain connects TRBV2 to TRBJ2-1; D gene unclear. There are 16 residues in the CDR3. Deletions cut 4 bases from V and 0 bases from J, with 13 bases between. In germline, CDR1 is SNHLY, CDR2 FYNNEI.

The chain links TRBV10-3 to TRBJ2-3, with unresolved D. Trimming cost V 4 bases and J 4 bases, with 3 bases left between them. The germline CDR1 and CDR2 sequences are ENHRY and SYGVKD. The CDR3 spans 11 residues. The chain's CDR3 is CAISASDTQYF. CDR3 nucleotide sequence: TGTGCCATCAGTGCCTCAGATACGCAGTATTTT.

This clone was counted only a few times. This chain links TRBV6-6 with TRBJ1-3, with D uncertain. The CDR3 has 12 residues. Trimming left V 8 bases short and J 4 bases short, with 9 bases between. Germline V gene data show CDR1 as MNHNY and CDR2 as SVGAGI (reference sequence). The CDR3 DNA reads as TGTGCCAGCGAGGACTCCGGAAACACCATATATTTT. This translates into CASEDSGNTIYF.

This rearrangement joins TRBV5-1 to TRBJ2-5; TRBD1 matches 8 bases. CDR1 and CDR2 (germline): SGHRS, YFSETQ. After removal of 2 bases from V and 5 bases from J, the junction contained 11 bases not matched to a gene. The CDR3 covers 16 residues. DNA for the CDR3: TGCGCCAGCAGCTTCAGGACAGGGCCAGGTTGGGAGACCCAGTACTTC. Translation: CASSFRTGPGWETQYF. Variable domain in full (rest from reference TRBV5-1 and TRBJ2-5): KAGVTQTPRYLIKTRGQQVTLSCSPISGHRSVSWYQQTPGQGLQFLFEYFSETQRNKGNFPGRFSGRQFSNSRSEMNVSTLELGDSALYLCASSFRTGPGWETQYFGPGTRLLVL.

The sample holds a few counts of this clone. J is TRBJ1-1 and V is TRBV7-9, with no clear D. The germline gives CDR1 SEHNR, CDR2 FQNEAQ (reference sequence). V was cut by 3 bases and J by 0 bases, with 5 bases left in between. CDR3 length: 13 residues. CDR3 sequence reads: CASSLHMNTEAFF. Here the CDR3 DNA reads TGTGCCAGCAGCTTGCACATGAACACTGAAGCTTTCTTT.

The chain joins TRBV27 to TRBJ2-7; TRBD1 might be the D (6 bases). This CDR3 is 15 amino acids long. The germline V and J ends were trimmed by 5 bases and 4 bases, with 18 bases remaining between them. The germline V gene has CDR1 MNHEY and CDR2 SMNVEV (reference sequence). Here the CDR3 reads CASSLALGQFYEQYF. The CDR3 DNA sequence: TGTGCCAGCAGTCTCGCCCTCGGACAGTTTTACGAGCAGTACTTC.

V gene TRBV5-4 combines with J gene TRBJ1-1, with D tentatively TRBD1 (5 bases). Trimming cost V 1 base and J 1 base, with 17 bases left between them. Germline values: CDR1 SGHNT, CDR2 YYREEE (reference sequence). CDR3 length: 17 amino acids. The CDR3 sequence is CASSLFTGGQANTEAFF. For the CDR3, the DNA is TGTGCCAGCAGCTTGTTTACGGGGGGTCAGGCGAACACTGAAGCTTTCTTT.

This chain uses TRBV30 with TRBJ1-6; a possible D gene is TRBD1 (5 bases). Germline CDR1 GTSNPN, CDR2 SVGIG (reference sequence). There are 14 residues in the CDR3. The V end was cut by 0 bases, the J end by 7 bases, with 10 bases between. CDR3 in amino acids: CAWSVGGDNSPLHF. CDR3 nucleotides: TGTGCCTGGAGTGTCGGAGGGGACAATTCACCCCTCCACTTT.

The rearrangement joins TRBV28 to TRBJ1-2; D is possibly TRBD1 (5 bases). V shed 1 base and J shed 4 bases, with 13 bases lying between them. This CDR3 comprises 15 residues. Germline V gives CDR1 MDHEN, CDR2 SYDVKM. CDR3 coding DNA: TGTGCCAGCAGTTTATCGGGGGGGGTACTCTATGGCTACACCTTC. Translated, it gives CASSLSGGVLYGYTF.

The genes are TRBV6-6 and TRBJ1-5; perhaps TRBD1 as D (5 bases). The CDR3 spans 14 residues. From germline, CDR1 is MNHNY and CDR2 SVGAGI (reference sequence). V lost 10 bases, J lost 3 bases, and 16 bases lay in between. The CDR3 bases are TGTGCCACCATGCCCTCGGGACTCAATCAGCCCCAGCATTTT. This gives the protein CATMPSGLNQPQHF.

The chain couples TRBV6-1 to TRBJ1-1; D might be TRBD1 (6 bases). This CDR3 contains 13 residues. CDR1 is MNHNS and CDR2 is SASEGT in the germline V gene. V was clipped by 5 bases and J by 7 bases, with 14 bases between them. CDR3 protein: CASSRGASGEAFF. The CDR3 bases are TGTGCCAGCAGTCGGGGGGCGTCAGGTGAAGCTTTCTTT.

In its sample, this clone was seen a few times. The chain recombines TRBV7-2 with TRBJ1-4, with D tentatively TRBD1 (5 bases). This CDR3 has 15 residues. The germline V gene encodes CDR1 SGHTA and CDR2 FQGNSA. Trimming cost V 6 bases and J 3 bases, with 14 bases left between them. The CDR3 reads CASRPRGLANEKLFF. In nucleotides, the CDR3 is TGTGCCAGCAGGCCGAGGGGCTTAGCTAATGAAAAACTGTTTTTT. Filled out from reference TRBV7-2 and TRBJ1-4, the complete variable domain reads GAGVSQSPSNKVTEKGKDVELRCDPISGHTALYWYRQSLGQGLEFLIYFQGNSAPDKSGLPSDRFSAERTGGSVSTLTIQRTQQEDSAVYLCASRPRGLANEKLFFGSGTQLSVL.

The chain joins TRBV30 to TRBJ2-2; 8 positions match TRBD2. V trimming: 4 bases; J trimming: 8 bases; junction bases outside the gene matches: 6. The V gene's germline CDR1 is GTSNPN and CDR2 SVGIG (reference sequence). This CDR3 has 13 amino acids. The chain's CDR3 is CAWTRTSRGELFF. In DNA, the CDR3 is TGTGCCTGGACCCGGACTAGCCGGGGGGAGCTGTTTTTT.

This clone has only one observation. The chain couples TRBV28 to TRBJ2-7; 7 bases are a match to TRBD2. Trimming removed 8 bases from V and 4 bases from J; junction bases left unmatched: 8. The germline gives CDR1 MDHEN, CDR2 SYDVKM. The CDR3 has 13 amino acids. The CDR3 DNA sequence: TGTGCCAGCGTGGGAGGGGCTCAATACGAGCAGTACTTC. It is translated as CASVGGAQYEQYF.

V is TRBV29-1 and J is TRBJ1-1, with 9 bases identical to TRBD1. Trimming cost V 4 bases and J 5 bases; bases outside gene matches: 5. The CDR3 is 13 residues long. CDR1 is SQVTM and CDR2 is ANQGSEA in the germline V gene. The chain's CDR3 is CSVGGQGRTEAFF. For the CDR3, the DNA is TGCAGCGTTGGGGGACAGGGCAGGACTGAAGCTTTCTTT.

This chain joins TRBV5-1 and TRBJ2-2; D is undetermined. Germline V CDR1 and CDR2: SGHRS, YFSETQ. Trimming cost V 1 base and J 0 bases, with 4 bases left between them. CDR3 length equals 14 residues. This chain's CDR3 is CASSLNTNTGELFF. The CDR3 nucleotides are TGCGCCAGCAGCTTGAACACGAACACCGGGGAGCTGTTTTTT.